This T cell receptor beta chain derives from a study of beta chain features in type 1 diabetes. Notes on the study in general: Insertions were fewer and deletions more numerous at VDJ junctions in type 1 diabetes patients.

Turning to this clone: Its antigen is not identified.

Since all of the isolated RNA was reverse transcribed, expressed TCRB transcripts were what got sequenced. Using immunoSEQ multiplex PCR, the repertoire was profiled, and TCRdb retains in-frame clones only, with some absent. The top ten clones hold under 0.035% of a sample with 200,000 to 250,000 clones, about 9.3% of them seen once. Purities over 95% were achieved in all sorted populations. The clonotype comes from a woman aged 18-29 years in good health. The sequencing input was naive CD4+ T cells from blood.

The CDR3 DNA reads TGCGCCAGCAGCCTCCGGGACAGTCTTTATGGCTACACCTTC. It specifies CASSLRDSLYGYTF. The chain couples TRBV5-1 to TRBJ1-2; 7 bases line up with TRBD1. Per germline, CDR1 SGHRS and CDR2 YFSETQ. V gave up 4 bases and J gave up 5 bases; unmatched junction bases: 8. This CDR3 has 14 amino acids.